A single sample gave rise to the 28 T cell receptor beta chains below, sequenced in a study of CD8 T cells in Susac syndrome. cDNA came from approximately 0.5 to 1 ug RNA primed by random hexamers. One entry per CDR3 protein, called by TCRdb with MiXCR from the immunoSEQ multiplex PCR reads. The sample lists roughly 150,000 distinct CDR3 sequences, just under 95% seen once, with more than 0.2% in the top ten. The sample consisted of CD8+ T cells from PBMCs. The receptors derive from a human donor with multiple sclerosis.

This chain links TRBV20-1 with TRBJ2-5, with a tentative D call TRBD2 (6 bases). CDR3 length: 15 residues. Germline loops: CDR1 DFQATT, CDR2 SNEGSKA (reference sequence). Trimming cost V 4 bases and J 0 bases, with 15 bases left between them. The CDR3 spells CSANTRLEDQETQYF. In DNA form, the CDR3 reads TGCAGTGCTAACACCCGACTAGAAGACCAAGAGACCCAGTACTTC.

This clonotype was counted a single time. The V and J genes are TRBV28 and TRBJ2-7; 8 bases agree with TRBD1. CDR1 is MDHEN, CDR2 SYDVKM, per germline. The CDR3 length is 15 residues. Losses at the gene ends were 4 bases for V and 4 bases for J; bases not matched to a gene: 9. CDR3 sequence reads: CASSWTAGTGYEQYF. In nucleotides, the CDR3 is TGTGCCAGCAGTTGGACCGCCGGGACAGGTTACGAGCAGTACTTC.

The chain recombines TRBV4-2 with TRBJ1-6; TRBD1 matches 7 bases. The junction had 11 bases not matched to a gene; V was cut back by 4 bases and J by 14 bases. Germline CDR1 is LGHNA and CDR2 is YNFKEQ. This CDR3 spans 14 amino acids. In DNA form, the CDR3 reads TGTGCCAGCAGCCCCGGGGGGGACAGCCGGTCCCTCCACTTT. Translating gives CASSPGGDSRSLHF.

The gene calls are TRBV29-1 and TRBJ2-7; perhaps D is TRBD1 or TRBD2 (5 bases each). The germline V gene encodes CDR1 SQVTM and CDR2 ANQGSEA. There are 13 residues in the CDR3. V gave up 6 bases and J gave up 3 bases, with 15 bases separating them. Here the CDR3 reads CSVNTGRNYEQYF. The CDR3 DNA reads as TGCAGCGTGAATACGGGACGGAACTACGAGCAGTACTTC.

The rearrangement joins TRBV28 to TRBJ1-1; weak D call: TRBD1 (5 bases). CDR1 and CDR2 (germline): MDHEN, SYDVKM. CDR3 length: 15 amino acids. With 1 base removed from V and 9 bases from J, the gap between germline ends came to 18 bases. In DNA, the CDR3 is TGTGCCAGCAGTTTATCCCCGGGGCAGATCGTACAAGCTTTCTTT. Its translation: CASSLSPGQIVQAFF.

The gene calls are TRBV20-1 and TRBJ1-1; D possibly corresponds to TRBD1 (5 bases). The CDR3 spans 11 residues. V lost 5 bases and J 5 bases, leaving 9 bases between the germline ends. Germline assignment: CDR1 DFQATT and CDR2 SNEGSKA (reference sequence). In DNA form, the CDR3 reads TGCAGTGCTGCAGGGTGGACTGAAGCTTTCTTT. The encoded protein is CSAAGWTEAFF.

This chain joins TRBV20-1 and TRBJ1-2; 7 bases match TRBD1. Germline CDR1 reads DFQATT; CDR2 reads SNEGSKA (reference sequence). The CDR3 length is 11 residues. V trimming: 4 bases; J trimming: 7 bases; junction bases outside the gene matches: 3. The CDR3 spells CSAKKGAGYTF. The CDR3 DNA reads TGCAGTGCTAAAAAGGGGGCTGGCTACACCTTC.

V and J are TRBV5-1 and TRBJ2-1; the D gene could be TRBD1 or TRBD2 (6 bases each). The CDR3 is made up of 15 amino acids. Germline V gene data show CDR1 as SGHRS and CDR2 as YFSETQ. The V gene lost 4 bases and the J gene lost 7 bases, with 18 bases spanning the gap. Here the CDR3 reads CASSPTGTGMNEQFF. DNA of the CDR3: TGCGCCAGCAGCCCTACAGGGACTGGGATGAATGAGCAGTTCTTC.

The chain combines TRBV4-1 with TRBJ1-2, with TRBD1 as a possible D gene (5 bases). V was clipped by 1 base and J by 0 bases, with 9 bases between them. Per germline, CDR1 MGHRA and CDR2 YSYEKL. The CDR3 covers 15 residues. Here the CDR3 reads CASSQVGDSNYGYTF. CDR3 bases: TGCGCCAGCAGCCAAGTGGGGGACTCTAACTATGGCTACACCTTC.

The V and J genes are TRBV7-8 and TRBJ2-5, with 7 bases fitting TRBD2. The trim removed 10 bases at V and 3 bases at J, leaving 11 bases unmatched. The CDR3 totals 14 residues. Germline lookup yields CDR1 SGHVS and CDR2 FQNEAQ. The chain's CDR3 is CATAVSGAEETQYF. For the CDR3, the DNA is TGTGCCACGGCGGTAAGCGGGGCCGAAGAGACCCAGTACTTC.

The rearrangement joins TRBV27 to TRBJ2-2; D remains ambiguous. The length of the CDR3 is 15 residues. V shed 0 bases and J shed 0 bases, with 5 bases lying between them. From germline, CDR1 is MNHEY and CDR2 SMNVEV (reference sequence). The chain's CDR3 is CASSLSPTNTGELFF. Here the CDR3 DNA reads TGTGCCAGCAGTTTATCCCCCACGAACACCGGGGAGCTGTTTTTT.

The chain joins TRBV20-1 to TRBJ2-1; 10 bases agree with TRBD2. V shed 5 bases and J 6 bases; nucleotides not matched to a gene: 7. The V gene's germline CDR1 is DFQATT and CDR2 SNEGSKA (reference sequence). CDR3 size: 14 residues. This chain's CDR3 is CSAWSGGAVNEQFF. Here the CDR3 DNA reads TGCAGTGCTTGGAGCGGGGGGGCCGTCAATGAGCAGTTCTTC.

The V call is TRBV12-3 or TRBV12-4, the J call TRBJ2-3; D is uncertain. This CDR3 spans 14 amino acids. The V and J ends lost 6 bases and 4 bases respectively, with 14 bases between them. CDR3 sequence (DNA): TGTGCCAGCAGCCTCCATCGGGTCTCAGATACGCAGTATTTT. It yields the protein CASSLHRVSDTQYF.

This chain uses TRBV15 with TRBJ2-3; D is undetermined. Per the germline V gene, CDR1 is LNHNV and CDR2 is YYDKDF (reference sequence). This CDR3 spans 16 amino acids. V dropped 3 bases and J dropped 2 bases, with 15 bases sitting between them. The CDR3 DNA reads TGTGCCACCAGCAGTCGGCCCGCTACTCCCACAGATACGCAGTATTTT. This codes for CATSSRPATPTDTQYF.

This clonotype was observed a single time. The chain is built from TRBV3-1 and TRBJ1-4; a possible D gene is TRBD1 (5 bases). The germline gives CDR1 LGHDT, CDR2 YNNKEL (reference sequence). Deletions cut 1 base from V and 1 base from J, with 10 bases between. The CDR3 loop spans 16 amino acids. CDR3: CASSQVGRETNEKLFF. CDR3 sequence (DNA): TGTGCCAGCAGCCAAGTCGGCAGGGAAACTAATGAAAAACTGTTTTTT.

V is TRBV27 and J is TRBJ2-2; no definite D call. CDR3 length: 14 amino acids. Trimming left V 3 bases short and J 5 bases short, with 10 bases between. Per the germline V gene, CDR1 is MNHEY and CDR2 is SMNVEV (reference sequence). Written as DNA, the CDR3 is TGTGCCAGCAGTTTCGGGCAGAAGACCGGGGAGCTGTTTTTT. Translated, it gives CASSFGQKTGELFF.

In this sample, this clonotype turned up once. The chain uses TRBV11-2 and TRBJ1-1; tentatively, D is TRBD1 (5 bases). Germline V gene sequence: CDR1 SGHAT, CDR2 FQNNGV. V was cut by 3 bases and J by 6 bases, with 11 bases left in between. CDR3 size: 13 residues. CDR3 sequence reads: CASSLGGRAEAFF. In DNA form, the CDR3 reads TGTGCCAGCAGCTTGGGGGGGAGGGCTGAAGCTTTCTTT.

The CDR3 DNA reads TGTGCCAGCAGTCTCAGGGGAACAGGGCACACTGAAGCTTTCTTT. Translation gives CASSLRGTGHTEAFF. The chain carries TRBV27 and TRBJ1-1, with TRBD1 as a possible D gene (6 bases). The CDR3 sequence is 15 residues long. The germline V gene encodes CDR1 MNHEY and CDR2 SMNVEV (reference sequence). Trimming pared 5 bases from V and 3 bases from J, leaving 16 bases between.

The V and J genes are TRBV9 and TRBJ2-7; the match to TRBD2 covers 10 bases. This CDR3 comprises 14 residues. V lost 1 base, J lost 6 bases, and 4 bases stayed unmatched. Germline V CDR1 and CDR2: SGDLS, YYNGEE. CDR3 sequence reads: CASSVSSGGREQYF. As DNA, the CDR3 is TGTGCCAGCAGCGTATCTAGCGGGGGACGCGAGCAGTACTTC.

The genes are TRBV12-3 or TRBV12-4 and TRBJ2-7; unclear D gene. V lost 6 bases and J 2 bases, leaving 14 bases between the germline ends. The CDR3 totals 14 residues. The DNA of the CDR3 is TGTGCCAGCAGCCTCGCTGGGGATACCTACGAGCAGTACTTC. Protein product: CASSLAGDTYEQYF.

The rearrangement uses TRBV11-2 and TRBJ2-1; TRBD2 might be the D (6 bases). Germline CDR1 is SGHAT and CDR2 is FQNNGV. This CDR3 is 13 amino acids long. The germline V and J ends were trimmed by 5 bases and 7 bases, with 12 bases remaining between them. CDR3 protein: CASSPMEGNEQFF. The DNA for the CDR3 is TGTGCCAGCAGCCCCATGGAGGGGAATGAGCAGTTCTTC.

The rearrangement uses TRBV20-1 and TRBJ2-5; 9 bases align to TRBD2. Germline-derived CDR1 and CDR2 are DFQATT and SNEGSKA (reference sequence). The CDR3 has 15 amino acids. After removal of 3 bases from V and 2 bases from J, the junction contained 7 bases not matched to a gene. For the CDR3, the DNA is TGCAGTGCTAGGGACCTAGCGGGGTGGCAAGAGACCCAGTACTTC. Protein sequence: CSARDLAGWQETQYF.

The V and J genes are TRBV20-1 and TRBJ2-7; TRBD1 agrees at 7 bases. The CDR3 is 14 residues long. J was trimmed by 3 bases and V by 1 base; bases with no gene match: 6. The germline V gene has CDR1 DFQATT and CDR2 SNEGSKA (reference sequence). CDR3 in amino acids: CSARGLGTVYEQYF. The CDR3 region has the DNA TGCAGTGCTAGAGGCCTCGGGACAGTCTACGAGCAGTACTTC.

The rearrangement links TRBV7-9 to TRBJ2-7; D may be TRBD1 (6 bases). This CDR3 has 12 amino acids. The germline CDR1 and CDR2 sequences are SEHNR and FQNEAQ (reference sequence). The germline V and J ends were trimmed by 3 bases and 6 bases, with 9 bases remaining between them. CDR3 nucleotides: TGTGCCAGCAGCTTTCGGGACATCGAGCAGTACTTC. It yields the protein CASSFRDIEQYF.

The CDR3 is CSASGPGDFYEQYF. The CDR3 region has the DNA TGCAGTGCTAGTGGGCCCGGGGATTTCTACGAGCAGTACTTC. The chain carries TRBV20-1 and TRBJ2-7; tentative D call: TRBD2 (5 bases). Trimming shortened V by 3 bases and J by 3 bases, and 15 bases separated the two germline ends. Germline CDR1 reads DFQATT; CDR2 reads SNEGSKA (reference sequence). The CDR3 covers 14 residues.

The V call is TRBV28, the J call TRBJ2-3, with D possibly matching TRBD1 (6 bases). This CDR3 contains 16 residues. The ends were cut back, 5 bases at V and 6 bases at J, with 21 bases in the middle. The germline CDR1 and CDR2 sequences are MDHEN and SYDVKM. Here the CDR3 DNA reads TGTGCCAGCAGTGCCATCATGGACAGCCTCCCGGATACGCAGTATTTT. Residues: CASSAIMDSLPDTQYF.

The chain is built from TRBV18 and TRBJ2-2; D is possibly TRBD1 (6 bases). There are 13 residues in the CDR3. CDR1 KGHSH and CDR2 LQKENI come from the germline V gene. Trimming left V 2 bases short and J 9 bases short, with 10 bases between. The CDR3 DNA is TGTGCCAGCTCACCAATGGACAGTCGGGAGCTGTTTTTT. Translation gives CASSPMDSRELFF.

J is TRBJ1-3 and V is TRBV25-1; D gene unclear. CDR3 size: 12 residues. Trimming pared 5 bases from V and 4 bases from J, leaving 6 bases between. CDR1 is MGHDK, CDR2 SYGVNS, per germline. CDR3 sequence reads: CASSPRGNTIYF. CDR3 bases: TGTGCCAGCAGTCCCCGAGGAAACACCATATATTTT.